These 17 T cell receptor beta chains share one sample of origin, sequenced in a study of T-cell reconstitution after alpha-beta-depleted transplantation in children. A library of TCRbeta sequences, prepared with unique molecular identifiers, was generated. Using its own MiXCR run on the PCR reads, TCRdb lists one record per CDR3 protein. This repertoire shows about 500,000 distinct CDR3 sequences, approximately 29% found once; its top ten account for 2% to 3%. This material consisted of PBMCs from the stem cell graft donor, taken from the stem cell graft. These TCRs come from a human donor who donated a stem cell graft to a child with aplastic anemia.

This clonotype has only a few counts. The chain carries TRBV6-5 and TRBJ2-7; the D gene is possibly TRBD1 (6 bases). This CDR3 contains 13 residues. The germline V and J ends were trimmed by 2 bases and 3 bases, with 8 bases remaining between them. Germline lookup yields CDR1 MNHEY and CDR2 SVGAGI. Written as DNA, the CDR3 is TGTGCCAGCAGTTACGCAGGGGTCTACGAGCAGTACTTC. This encodes CASSYAGVYEQYF.

The chain has TRBV12-3 or TRBV12-4 and TRBJ1-5; 12 positions agree with TRBD1. The trim removed 1 base at V and 6 bases at J, leaving 1 base unmatched. CDR3 size: 15 residues. CDR3 loop: CASSLEGQGAQPQHF. As DNA, the CDR3 is TGTGCCAGCAGTTTAGAGGGACAGGGGGCTCAGCCCCAGCATTTT.

As regards this clonotype: One junction end does not reproduce the germline sequence, and a read error may be involved. The chain links TRBV28 to TRBJ1-4; 7 nucleotides agree with TRBD1. CDR1 is MDHEN, CDR2 SYDVKM, per germline. The CDR3 contains 15 residues. The CDR3 nucleotides are TGTGCCAGCACCACCTCAGGGGGAACTTATGAAAAACTGTTTTTT. Amino acid sequence: CASTTSGGTYEKLFF.

This clonotype was seen a few times. The chain uses TRBV20-1 and TRBJ2-1, with D perhaps assigned TRBD1 or TRBD2 (5 bases each). V was clipped by 7 bases and J by 6 bases, with 10 bases between them. From germline, CDR1 is DFQATT and CDR2 SNEGSKA (reference sequence). The CDR3 is 11 amino acids. The DNA for the CDR3 is TGCAGTGGGGACCTGGGCAATGAGCAGTTCTTC. As protein: CSGDLGNEQFF.

The CDR3 nucleotides read TGTGCCAGCAGTTACGGGCAGGGGGACTCCTACGAGCAGTACTTC. Translating it yields CASSYGQGDSYEQYF. The V call is TRBV6-5, the J call TRBJ2-7, with TRBD1 matching 7 bases. Looked up from germline, CDR1 is MNHEY and CDR2 is SVGAGI. V gave up 2 bases and J gave up 0 bases; unmatched junction bases: 4. The CDR3 loop spans 15 amino acids.

V gene TRBV7-9 combines with J gene TRBJ2-7; a possible D gene is TRBD2 (6 bases). The CDR3 consists of 14 residues. V was cut by 7 bases and J by 2 bases, with 15 bases left in between. Germline CDR1 is SEHNR and CDR2 is FQNEAQ (reference sequence). CDR3 amino acids: CASNSEGRTYEQYF. In DNA, the CDR3 is TGTGCCAGCAATTCGGAGGGGCGGACCTACGAGCAGTACTTC.

J is TRBJ2-5 and V is TRBV11-2; 11 bases are shared with TRBD2. V lost 1 base and J lost 5; bases outside the gene matches: 12. The CDR3 has 18 residues. Germline values: CDR1 SGHAT, CDR2 FQNNGV. CDR3 region: CASSLGTLAGGSKETQYF. CDR3 in DNA: TGTGCCAGCAGCTTAGGGACCCTAGCGGGAGGTAGCAAGGAGACCCAGTACTTC. Full variable domain (outside the CDR3, taken from reference TRBV11-2 and TRBJ2-5): EAGVAQSPRYKIIEKRQSVAFWCNPISGHATLYWYQQILGQGPKLLIQFQNNGVVDDSQLPKDRFSAERLKGVDSTLKIQPAKLEDSAVYLCASSLGTLAGGSKETQYFGPGTRLLVL.

The chain couples TRBV9 to TRBJ2-1, with 12 bases lining up with TRBD2. Germline CDR1 is SGDLS and CDR2 is YYNGEE. V shed 4 bases and J 3 bases; nucleotides not matched to a gene: 5. The CDR3 spans 16 residues. CDR3 in amino acids: CASSKTSGSIYNEQFF. The CDR3 region has the DNA TGTGCCAGCAGCAAGACTAGCGGGAGTATCTACAATGAGCAGTTCTTC.

This clonotype was seen more than once but under ten times. The chain couples TRBV28 to TRBJ2-2; D is perhaps TRBD2 (5 bases). Germline V gene lookup returns CDR1 MDHEN and CDR2 SYDVKM. The CDR3 runs to 12 residues. V dropped 8 bases and J dropped 6 bases, with 10 bases sitting between them. This CDR3 reads CASGSPPGELFF. CDR3 DNA: TGTGCCAGCGGGAGCCCCCCCGGGGAGCTGTTTTTT. The whole variable domain, remainder taken from reference TRBV28 and TRBJ2-2, is DVKVTQSSRYLVKRTGEKVFLECVQDMDHENMFWYRQDPGLGLRLIYFSYDVKMKEKGDIPEGYSVSREKKERFSLILESASTNQTSMYLCASGSPPGELFFGEGSRLTVL.

The chain couples TRBV12-3 or TRBV12-4 to TRBJ1-2, with no clear D. The CDR3 contains 12 residues. V gave up 5 bases and J gave up 4 bases, with 8 bases separating them. The CDR3 sequence is CASSNGRYGYTF. The DNA of the CDR3 is TGTGCCAGCAGTAACGGACGCTATGGCTACACCTTC.

The J gene is TRBJ2-1, the V gene TRBV29-1; TRBD1 is a possible D gene (6 bases). V was shortened by 5 bases and J by 0 bases, with 11 bases between the two germline ends. The CDR3 totals 14 residues. Per the germline V gene, CDR1 is SQVTM and CDR2 is ANQGSEA. CDR3 nucleotides: TGCAGCGTTACAACAGGGAGCTCCTACAATGAGCAGTTCTTC. It translates to CSVTTGSSYNEQFF.

This clonotype turned up a few times. This chain uses TRBV5-4 with TRBJ2-3; D may be TRBD2 (6 bases). Germline V gene lookup returns CDR1 SGHNT and CDR2 YYREEE (reference sequence). This CDR3 is built from 15 residues. Trimming pared 2 bases from V and 0 bases from J, leaving 10 bases between. The DNA for the CDR3 is TGTGCCAGCAGCTTAACCCTAGCGAGCACAGATACGCAGTATTTT. Protein sequence: CASSLTLASTDTQYF.

This chain uses TRBV5-4 with TRBJ1-1; D gene unclear. Trimming removed 4 bases from V and 4 bases from J, with 14 bases in between. The CDR3 runs to 14 residues. From germline, CDR1 is SGHNT and CDR2 YYREEE (reference sequence). The CDR3 nucleotides are TGTGCCAGCAGCGAGACGTACGAAGGCACTGAAGCTTTCTTT. It codes for CASSETYEGTEAFF.

The V call is TRBV5-6, the J call TRBJ2-7; D remains unclear. V was pared by 0 bases and J by 2 bases, with 6 bases between. CDR1 is SGHDT, CDR2 YYEEEE, per germline. This CDR3 is 13 amino acids long. The CDR3 reads CASSLGVAYEQYV. Here the CDR3 DNA reads TGTGCCAGCAGCTTGGGGGTCGCCTACGAGCAGTACGTC.

This CDR3 is CASSYSLTTSARNTGELFF. CDR3 nucleotides: TGTGCCAGCAGTTACTCCCTAACGACTAGCGCGAGGAACACCGGGGAGCTGTTTTTT. The chain joins TRBV6-2 or TRBV6-3 to TRBJ2-2; 8 nucleotides align to TRBD2. Trimming took 0 bases from V and 1 from J; bases not matched to a gene: 10. CDR3 length: 19 amino acids. Germline V gene data show CDR1 as MNHEY and CDR2 as SVGEGT.

This chain links TRBV29-1 with TRBJ2-1, with D tentatively TRBD2 (6 bases). The V and J ends lost 5 bases and 15 bases respectively, with 20 bases between them. In germline, CDR1 is SQVTM, CDR2 ANQGSEA. This CDR3 region has 12 residues. The CDR3 loop is CSVLDNGGVLFF. The CDR3, as DNA: TGCAGCGTTCTAGACAACGGAGGGGTTCTGTTCTTC.

The chain is built from TRBV5-5 and TRBJ1-2; TRBD1 aligns across 8 bases. The germline gives CDR1 SGHKS, CDR2 YYEKEE (reference sequence). This CDR3 has 16 amino acids. The junction had 11 bases not matched to a gene; V was cut back by 3 bases and J by 4 bases. The CDR3 sequence is CASSSYRGEVVYGYTF. The CDR3 DNA is TGTGCCAGCAGCTCGTACAGGGGGGAAGTGGTCTATGGCTACACCTTC.